The 16 T cell receptor beta chains below were found in one sample sequenced in a study of shared clonotypes between healthy human individuals. Assay used: immunoSEQ multiplex PCR; TCRdb lists only in-frame clones, some missing. Altogether about 580,000 clones are present, about 98% being singletons, with the ten largest covering approximately 0.3%. Naive CD8 cells lacked CD45RO, underwent positive selection for CCR7 and left out terminally differentiated effector memory CD45RA+ cells. The sequencing sample was made of naive CD8+ T cells sorted from blood. These receptor sequences come from a man aged 30 to 45 in good health.

The chain couples TRBV2 to TRBJ2-5; 10 bases align to TRBD1. Looked up from germline, CDR1 is SNHLY and CDR2 is FYNNEI. This CDR3 is built from 18 residues. Losses at the gene ends were 7 bases for V and 5 bases for J; bases not matched to a gene: 19. CDR3 region: CASTPRRGQGVSKETQYF. CDR3 nucleotide sequence: TGTGCCAGCACCCCCCGCCGCGGACAGGGGGTATCCAAGGAGACCCAGTACTTC.

The chain joins TRBV11-2 to TRBJ1-3; 7 bases map to TRBD1. The V segment lost 2 bases and the J segment 0 bases; nucleotides outside the gene matches: 1. This CDR3 spans 15 amino acids. The germline V gene has CDR1 SGHAT and CDR2 FQNNGV. CDR3 loop: CASSLNRGSGNTIYF. The CDR3 DNA reads TGTGCCAGCAGCTTAAACAGGGGCTCTGGAAACACCATATATTTT.

The chain recombines TRBV18 with TRBJ1-1, with 8 bases lining up with TRBD1. CDR1 and CDR2 from the germline V gene are KGHSH and LQKENI. The V gene end was trimmed by 6 bases and the J gene end by 5 bases; junction bases not matched to a gene: 11. The CDR3 loop spans 15 amino acids. The DNA for the CDR3 is TGTGCCAGCTCGCCTTACAGGGGGGTGGAGACTGAAGCTTTCTTT. Translated: CASSPYRGVETEAFF.

The rearrangement links TRBV7-9 to TRBJ2-7; D unclear. The V end was cut by 5 bases, the J end by 3 bases, with 14 bases between. This CDR3 comprises 14 residues. Germline CDR1 is SEHNR and CDR2 is FQNEAQ (reference sequence). CDR3 amino acids: CASSDGFGIYEQYF. In DNA form, the CDR3 reads TGTGCCAGCAGCGACGGATTTGGCATCTACGAGCAGTACTTC.

About this clone itself: Other DNA sequences from this sample encode an identical CDR3 as well. J is TRBJ1-5 and V is TRBV7-6; perhaps TRBD1 as D (6 bases). The V end was cut by 1 base, the J end by 6 bases, with 10 bases between. Germline V lookup: CDR1 SGHVS, CDR2 FNYEAQ. The CDR3 loop spans 14 amino acids. CDR3 sequence reads: CASSLGGGGQPQHF. As DNA, the CDR3 is TGTGCCAGCAGCTTAGGAGGGGGTGGTCAGCCCCAGCATTTT. Full variable domain (rest looked up from reference TRBV7-6 and TRBJ1-5): GAGVSQSPRYKVTKRGQDVALRCDPISGHVSLYWYRQALGQGPEFLTYFNYEAQQDKSGLPNDRFSAERPEGSISTLTIQRTEQRDSAMYRCASSLGGGGQPQHFGDGTRLSIL.

The chain couples TRBV2 to TRBJ2-1; maybe TRBD2 (5 bases). Trimming took off 11 bases at V and 5 bases at J, with 13 bases between the two ends. Germline V gives CDR1 SNHLY, CDR2 FYNNEI. The CDR3 is made up of 12 amino acids. The CDR3 reads CAGSGDNNEQFF. The DNA of the CDR3 is TGTGCCGGGAGTGGTGACAACAATGAGCAGTTCTTC.

This CDR3 reads CASSPLDGSSGNTIYF. The CDR3 nucleotides read TGTGCCAGCAGTCCCCTTGACGGCAGCTCTGGAAACACCATATATTTT. V usage is TRBV28 and J usage is TRBJ1-3; D is undetermined. Germline CDR1 MDHEN, CDR2 SYDVKM. The germline V and J ends were trimmed by 5 bases and 0 bases, with 14 bases remaining between them. This CDR3 is 16 amino acids long.

V and J are TRBV4-1 and TRBJ1-1; 7 positions match TRBD1. CDR3 size: 15 residues. J lost 5 bases, V lost 4 bases, and 10 bases had no gene match. Germline CDR1 and CDR2: MGHRA and YSYEKL. CDR3 sequence reads: CASSLTDRVETEAFF. The CDR3 DNA sequence: TGCGCCAGCAGCCTTACTGACAGGGTGGAGACTGAAGCTTTCTTT.

The V and J genes are TRBV7-6 and TRBJ2-5, with 7 positions matching TRBD2. The CDR3 covers 15 residues. V trimming: 2 bases; J trimming: 1 base; junction bases outside the gene matches: 4. Germline assignment: CDR1 SGHVS and CDR2 FNYEAQ. DNA of the CDR3: TGTGCCAGCAGCTTAAGAGCGGGGCTCCAAGAGACCCAGTACTTC. It is translated as CASSLRAGLQETQYF.

V is TRBV6-5 and J is TRBJ2-7; 7 bases fit TRBD2. Germline CDR1 is MNHEY and CDR2 is SVGAGI. The V segment lost 1 base and the J segment 2 bases; nucleotides outside the gene matches: 5. CDR3 length: 15 amino acids. The CDR3 loop reads CASSYYSGNTYEQYF. The DNA of the CDR3 is TGTGCCAGCAGTTACTACAGCGGGAACACCTACGAGCAGTACTTC.

Comments on this clone: Distinct nucleotide sequences in the sample also encode this CDR3. The chain joins TRBV6-5 to TRBJ1-1; the D is unclear. The CDR3 is 11 amino acids. The V end was cut by 5 bases, the J end by 4 bases, with 5 bases between. Germline CDR1 and CDR2: MNHEY and SVGAGI. In nucleotides, the CDR3 is TGTGCCAGCAGTCCGGGCACTGAAGCTTTCTTT. Translated, it gives CASSPGTEAFF.

CDR3 protein: CASSLGWGKGTDTQYF. CDR3 bases: TGTGCCAGCAGCTTAGGGTGGGGGAAGGGCACAGATACGCAGTATTTT. The V and J genes are TRBV7-2 and TRBJ2-3, with D perhaps TRBD1 or TRBD2 (5 bases each). Germline V gene lookup returns CDR1 SGHTA and CDR2 FQGNSA. V gave up 1 base and J gave up 1 base, with 12 bases separating them. The length of the CDR3 is 16 residues.

V usage is TRBV5-4 and J usage is TRBJ1-4; 7 bases fit TRBD1. V trimming: 1 base; J trimming: 4 bases; junction bases outside the gene matches: 4. The CDR3 length is 15 residues. Germline CDR1 is SGHNT and CDR2 is YYREEE (reference sequence). In DNA form, the CDR3 reads TGTGCCAGCAGCTTGCCAGGGGGAGGTAATGAAAAACTGTTTTTT. Translated: CASSLPGGGNEKLFF.

The rearrangement joins TRBV4-2 to TRBJ2-5, with 7 bases that match TRBD1. The germline CDR1 and CDR2 sequences are LGHNA and YNFKEQ. Trimming cost V 3 bases and J 5 bases; bases outside gene matches: 6. The CDR3 is 14 residues long. Here the CDR3 DNA reads TGTGCCAGCAGCCACGGGATGGGACAGGAGACCCAGTACTTC. As protein: CASSHGMGQETQYF.

The chain has TRBV7-2 and TRBJ2-7; D is unresolved. V was pared by 1 base and J by 0 bases, with 10 bases between. The germline gives CDR1 SGHTA, CDR2 FQGNSA. The CDR3 spans 15 residues. CDR3: CASSLERLSSYEQYF. The CDR3 DNA reads TGTGCCAGCAGCTTAGAACGGTTGAGCTCCTACGAGCAGTACTTC. Supplemented by reference TRBV7-2 and TRBJ2-7, the full variable domain reads GAGVSQSPSNKVTEKGKDVELRCDPISGHTALYWYRQSLGQGLEFLIYFQGNSAPDKSGLPSDRFSAERTGGSVSTLTIQRTQQEDSAVYLCASSLERLSSYEQYFGPGTRLTVT.

The rearrangement joins TRBV9 to TRBJ1-2; maybe TRBD1 (5 bases). This CDR3 spans 16 amino acids. With 2 bases removed from V and 4 bases from J, the gap between germline ends came to 18 bases. Germline assignment: CDR1 SGDLS and CDR2 YYNGEE. CDR3 nucleotide sequence: TGTGCCAGCAGCGTCCCCCGGGAGGGACTAGCCTATGGCTACACCTTC. It yields the protein CASSVPREGLAYGYTF. The whole variable domain, remainder taken from reference TRBV9 and TRBJ1-2, is DSGVTQTPKHLITATGQRVTLRCSPRSGDLSVYWYQQSLDQGLQFLIQYYNGEERAKGNILERFSAQQFPDLHSELNLSSLELGDSALYFCASSVPREGLAYGYTFGSGTRLTVV.